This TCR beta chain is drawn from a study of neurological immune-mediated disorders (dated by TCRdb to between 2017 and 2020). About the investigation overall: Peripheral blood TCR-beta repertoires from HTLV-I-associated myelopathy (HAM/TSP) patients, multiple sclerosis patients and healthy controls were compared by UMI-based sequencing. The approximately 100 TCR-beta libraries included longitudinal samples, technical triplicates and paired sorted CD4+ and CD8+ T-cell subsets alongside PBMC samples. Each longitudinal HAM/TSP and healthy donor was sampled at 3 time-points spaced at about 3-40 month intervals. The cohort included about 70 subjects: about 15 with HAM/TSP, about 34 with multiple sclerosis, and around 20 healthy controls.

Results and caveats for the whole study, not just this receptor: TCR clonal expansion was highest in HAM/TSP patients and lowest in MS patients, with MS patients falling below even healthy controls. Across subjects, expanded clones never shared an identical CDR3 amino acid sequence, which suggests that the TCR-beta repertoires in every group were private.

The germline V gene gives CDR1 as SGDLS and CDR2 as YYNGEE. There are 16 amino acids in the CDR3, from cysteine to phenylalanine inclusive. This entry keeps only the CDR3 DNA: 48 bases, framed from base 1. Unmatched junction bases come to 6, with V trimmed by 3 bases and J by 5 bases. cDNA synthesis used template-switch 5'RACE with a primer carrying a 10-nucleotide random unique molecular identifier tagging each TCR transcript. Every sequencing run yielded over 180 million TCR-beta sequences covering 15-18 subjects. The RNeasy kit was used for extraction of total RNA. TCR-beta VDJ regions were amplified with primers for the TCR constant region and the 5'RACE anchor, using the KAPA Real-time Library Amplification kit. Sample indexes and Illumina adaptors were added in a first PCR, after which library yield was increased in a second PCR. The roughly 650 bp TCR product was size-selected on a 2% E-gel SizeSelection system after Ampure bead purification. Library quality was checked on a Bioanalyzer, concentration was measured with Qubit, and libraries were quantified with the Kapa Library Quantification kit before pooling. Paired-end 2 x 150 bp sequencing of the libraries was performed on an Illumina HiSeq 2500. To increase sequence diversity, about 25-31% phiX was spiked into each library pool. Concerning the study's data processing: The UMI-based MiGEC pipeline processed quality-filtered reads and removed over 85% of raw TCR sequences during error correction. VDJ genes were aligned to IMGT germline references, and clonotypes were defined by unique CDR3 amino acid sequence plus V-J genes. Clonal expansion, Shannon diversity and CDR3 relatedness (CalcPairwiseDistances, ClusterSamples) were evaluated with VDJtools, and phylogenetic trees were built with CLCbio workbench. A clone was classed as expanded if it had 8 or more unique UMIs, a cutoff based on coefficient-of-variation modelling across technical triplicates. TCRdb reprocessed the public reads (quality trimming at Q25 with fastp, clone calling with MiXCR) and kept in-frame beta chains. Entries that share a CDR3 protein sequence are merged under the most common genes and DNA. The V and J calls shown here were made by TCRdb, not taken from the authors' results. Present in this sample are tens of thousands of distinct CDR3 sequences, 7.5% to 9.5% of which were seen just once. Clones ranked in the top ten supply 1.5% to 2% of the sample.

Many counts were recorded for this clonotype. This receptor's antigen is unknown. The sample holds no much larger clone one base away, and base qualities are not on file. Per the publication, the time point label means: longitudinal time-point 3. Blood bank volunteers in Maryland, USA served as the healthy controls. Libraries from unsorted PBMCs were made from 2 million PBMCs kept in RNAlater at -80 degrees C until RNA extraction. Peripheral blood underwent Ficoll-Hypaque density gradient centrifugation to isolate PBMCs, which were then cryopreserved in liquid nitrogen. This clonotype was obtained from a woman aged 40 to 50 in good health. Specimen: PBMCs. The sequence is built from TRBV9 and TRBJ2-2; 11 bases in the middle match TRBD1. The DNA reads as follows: TGTGCCAGCAGCGAACCGGGACAGGGGGGGACCGGGGAGCTGTTTTTT. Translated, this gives CASSEPGQGGTGELFF.